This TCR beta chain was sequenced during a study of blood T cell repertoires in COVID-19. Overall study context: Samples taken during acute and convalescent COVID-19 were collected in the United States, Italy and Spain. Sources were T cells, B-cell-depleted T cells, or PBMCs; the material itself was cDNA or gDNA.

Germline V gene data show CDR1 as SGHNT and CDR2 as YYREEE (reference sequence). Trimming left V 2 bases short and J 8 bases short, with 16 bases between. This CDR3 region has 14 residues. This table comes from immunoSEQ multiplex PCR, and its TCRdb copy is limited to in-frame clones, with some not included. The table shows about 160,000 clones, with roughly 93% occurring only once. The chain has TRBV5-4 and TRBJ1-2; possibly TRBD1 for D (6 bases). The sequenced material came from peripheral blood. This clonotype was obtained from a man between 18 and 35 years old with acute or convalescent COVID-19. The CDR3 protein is CASSFWGGRDGYTF. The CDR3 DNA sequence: TGTGCCAGCAGCTTTTGGGGGGGCCGGGACGGCTACACCTTC.